The clone carrying this T cell receptor (beta chain) was seen a few times. The data belong to a study of CD8+ T cells in alopecia areata. Isolated RNA was reverse transcribed into cDNA used as the sequencing template. Sequencing was performed with immunoSEQ multiplex PCR; in TCRdb, only in-frame clones are kept and a portion is missing. The data show approximately 150,000 clones, with about nine tenths seen just once and about 14% held by the top ten. The CDR3 is made up of 16 amino acids. In germline, CDR1 is SEHNR, CDR2 FQNEAQ (reference sequence). With 5 bases clipped from V and 9 bases from J, the junction kept 10 bases outside the gene matches.

The chain has TRBV7-9 and TRBJ2-1; 13 nucleotides align to TRBD2. The sequencing here drew on CD8+ T cells sorted from blood, taken at week 0. The TCR originated in a human donor with alopecia areata. CDR3 amino acids: CASSGTGTSGIGEQFF. Written as DNA, the CDR3 is TGTGCCAGCAGCGGAACCGGGACTAGCGGGATTGGTGAGCAGTTCTTC.